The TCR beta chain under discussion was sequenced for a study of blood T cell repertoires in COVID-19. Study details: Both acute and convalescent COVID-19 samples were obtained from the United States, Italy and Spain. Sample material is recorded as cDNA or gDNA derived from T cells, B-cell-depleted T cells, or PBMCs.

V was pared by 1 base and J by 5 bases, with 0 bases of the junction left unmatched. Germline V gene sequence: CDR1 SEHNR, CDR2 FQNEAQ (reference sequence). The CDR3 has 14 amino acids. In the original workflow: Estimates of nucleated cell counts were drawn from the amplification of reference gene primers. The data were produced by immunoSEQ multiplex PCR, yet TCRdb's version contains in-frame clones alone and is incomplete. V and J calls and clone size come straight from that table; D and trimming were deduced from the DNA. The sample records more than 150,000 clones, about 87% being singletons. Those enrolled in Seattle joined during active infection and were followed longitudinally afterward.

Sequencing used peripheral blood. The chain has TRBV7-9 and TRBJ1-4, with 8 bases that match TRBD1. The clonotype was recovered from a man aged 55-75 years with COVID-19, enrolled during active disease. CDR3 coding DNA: TGTGCCAGCAGCTTAGACAGGGGGAATGAAAAACTGTTTTTT. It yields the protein CASSLDRGNEKLFF.